The 12 T cell receptor beta chains below were found in one sample sequenced in a study of T-cell reconstitution after alpha-beta-depleted transplantation in children. Unique molecular identifiers were incorporated when the TCRbeta library was constructed. TCRdb fed the PCR reads into MiXCR, producing one record per CDR3 protein. In the table there are 150,000 to 250,000 distinct CDR3 sequences, approximately 15% of which are singletons. This sample comprised PBMCs from the stem cell graft donor, obtained from the stem cell graft. These receptors were taken from a human donor who donated a stem cell graft to a child with acute lymphoblastic leukemia.

This clonotype occurred many times. Germline is not matched at one junction end, which may reflect a read error. The gene calls are TRBV5-1 and TRBJ1-5; D unresolved. The CDR3 sequence is 13 residues long. CDR1 and CDR2 from the germline V gene are SGHRS and YFSETQ. This CDR3 reads CASSLDSNQPQHF. The CDR3 DNA reads TGTGCCAGCAGCTTAGACAGCAATCAGCCCCAGCATTTT. The full variable domain, rest sourced from reference TRBV5-1 and TRBJ1-5, is KAGVTQTPRYLIKTRGQQVTLSCSPISGHRSVSWYQQTPGQGLQFLFEYFSETQRNKGNFPGRFSGRQFSNSRSEMNVSTLELGDSALYLCASSLDSNQPQHFGDGTRLSIL.

This clonotype was seen more than once but under ten times. The V and J genes are TRBV5-4 and TRBJ1-2; no definite D call. Between the trimmed V and J ends, which lost 1 base and 2 bases, there was a span of 6 bases. The CDR3 has 13 residues. Germline CDR1 and CDR2: SGHNT and YYREEE (reference sequence). CDR3 sequence (DNA): TGTGCCAGCAGCTTGCCCAGAAACTATGGCTACACCTTC. Translation gives CASSLPRNYGYTF.

This clonotype was observed a few times. The chain is built from TRBV5-1 and TRBJ1-6; D uncertain. Per germline, CDR1 SGHRS and CDR2 YFSETQ. The CDR3 sequence is 15 residues long. Trimming removed 3 bases at V and 7 bases at J, with 14 bases between. The CDR3 DNA reads TGCGCCAGCAGCTCGACCGGGCAGAGCAATTCACCCCTCCACTTT. The encoded protein is CASSSTGQSNSPLHF.

The chain joins TRBV20-1 to TRBJ2-2; maybe TRBD1 (6 bases). Germline CDR1 reads DFQATT; CDR2 reads SNEGSKA (reference sequence). The CDR3 loop spans 15 amino acids. Trimming removed 0 bases at V and 0 bases at J, with 8 bases between. CDR3 in amino acids: CSARDGTTNTGELFF. The DNA of the CDR3 is TGCAGTGCTAGAGACGGGACAACGAACACCGGGGAGCTGTTTTTT.

Many counts were recorded for this clonotype. The chain is built from TRBV5-1 and TRBJ1-1, with 8 bases that match TRBD1. Germline V lookup: CDR1 SGHRS, CDR2 YFSETQ. The CDR3 contains 11 residues. V trimming: 5 bases; J trimming: 6 bases; junction bases outside the gene matches: 0. CDR3 in amino acids: CASRQGAEAFF. The CDR3 coding sequence is TGCGCCAGCAGACAGGGGGCTGAAGCTTTCTTT.

This clonotype has at least ten counts. V usage is TRBV20-1 and J usage is TRBJ1-2; a weak D match, TRBD1 (6 bases). This CDR3 is 16 amino acids long. V was clipped by 2 bases and J by 4 bases, with 20 bases between them. Germline values: CDR1 DFQATT, CDR2 SNEGSKA (reference sequence). The CDR3 loop is CSARTNLPGQTYGYTF. The DNA for the CDR3 is TGCAGTGCTAGAACGAATCTACCGGGACAAACCTATGGCTACACCTTC.

This clonotype was found many times. This chain joins TRBV20-1 and TRBJ2-1, with 9 bases lining up with TRBD2. Trimming at V came to 3 bases and at J to 7 bases, leaving 7 bases not matched to a gene. The CDR3 runs to 14 residues. Germline assignment: CDR1 DFQATT and CDR2 SNEGSKA (reference sequence). The CDR3 reads CSASSGGGGNEQFF. In nucleotides, the CDR3 is TGCAGTGCTAGTAGCGGCGGGGGGGGAAATGAGCAGTTCTTC.

The table lists this clonotype with many counts. This rearrangement joins TRBV12-3 or TRBV12-4 to TRBJ1-6, with 7 positions matching TRBD1. V was clipped by 4 bases and J by 9 bases; unmatched bases: 6. This CDR3 has 14 amino acids. The chain's CDR3 is CASSSGTDGSPLHF. CDR3 DNA: TGTGCCAGCAGTTCCGGGACAGATGGTTCACCCCTCCACTTT.

This clonotype was picked up many times. CDR3: CASSQLGTSGNTDTQYF. The CDR3 DNA follows: TGTGCCAGCAGCCAACTCGGGACTAGCGGAAACACAGATACGCAGTATTTT. The rearrangement uses TRBV4-2 and TRBJ2-3; the match to TRBD2 covers 11 bases. Germline lookup yields CDR1 LGHNA and CDR2 YNFKEQ. The length of the CDR3 is 17 residues. With V trimmed by 2 bases and J by 2 bases, 6 bases remained unmatched.

This clonotype was counted at least ten times. The rearrangement joins TRBV5-1 to TRBJ2-1, with 11 bases identical to TRBD2. V shed 0 bases and J 5 bases; nucleotides not matched to a gene: 4. Germline-derived CDR1 and CDR2 are SGHRS and YFSETQ. The CDR3 has 16 residues. This chain's CDR3 is CASSLVGLAEHNEQFF. CDR3 DNA: TGCGCCAGCAGCTTGGTGGGACTAGCGGAGCACAATGAGCAGTTCTTC.

This clonotype occurred many times. The J gene is TRBJ2-7, the V gene TRBV12-3 or TRBV12-4; the D is unclear. V lost 2 bases to trimming and J lost 7 bases, with 12 bases between them. The CDR3 length is 13 residues. The CDR3 spells CASSLSVLGEQYF. The CDR3 DNA follows: TGTGCCAGCAGTTTATCAGTACTCGGGGAGCAGTACTTC.

V is TRBV27 and J is TRBJ1-1; possibly TRBD1 for D (5 bases). There are 19 residues in the CDR3. V shed 4 bases and J shed 1 base, with 25 bases lying between them. CDR1 is MNHEY, CDR2 SMNVEV, per germline (reference sequence). This CDR3 reads CASSSALALPLRGNTEAFF. The CDR3 DNA reads as TGTGCCAGCAGTTCTGCCCTCGCCTTGCCCCTAAGGGGGAACACTGAAGCTTTCTTT.